This TCR beta chain was recovered during a study of beta chain features in type 1 diabetes. Germline V gene data show CDR1 as SGHTA and CDR2 as FQGNSA. J lost 4 bases, V lost 5 bases, and 12 bases had no gene match. This CDR3 is 16 amino acids long. Expressed TCRB transcripts were sequenced because the entire RNA isolate underwent reverse transcription. Roughly 3.6 million reads per sample were averaged for naive, central memory and regulatory samples. TCRdb's table, derived via immunoSEQ multiplex PCR, lists solely in-frame clones and lacks some. The sample holds around 200,000 clones, 10% to 15% seen once.

The rearrangement links TRBV7-2 to TRBJ2-5; 8 nucleotides match TRBD2. The specimen sequenced was central memory CD4+ T cells from blood. The clonotype comes from a woman between 18 and 29 years old in good health. In DNA form, the CDR3 reads TGTGCCAGCAGCCCTCTGAGCGGGAGATTTGGAGAGACCCAGTACTTC. Translating it yields CASSPLSGRFGETQYF.